The 7 T cell receptor beta chains below come from one sample, sequenced in a study of T cell responses to AZD1222 COVID-19 vaccine. Assay: immunoSEQ multiplex PCR; the TCRdb copy retains only in-frame clones and omits some. The sample shows 130,000 or so clones, over 90% of them seen only once. This sample comprised peripheral blood, obtained on day 0 of AZD1222 vaccination. These receptors were obtained from an adult in good health.

The rearrangement joins TRBV18 to TRBJ2-7, with 9 nucleotides matching TRBD1. Germline values: CDR1 KGHSH, CDR2 LQKENI. The J segment lost 7 bases and the V segment lost 3 bases, leaving 10 bases of the junction unmatched. The CDR3 spans 15 residues. This CDR3 is CASSPRRDRVGEQYF. CDR3 coding DNA: TGTGCCAGCTCACCCCGGCGGGACAGGGTAGGGGAGCAGTACTTC.

This clone was counted a single time. The junction departs from the called germline gene at one end, perhaps through a read error. The chain links TRBV4-1 to TRBJ2-3; 12 bases are shared with TRBD2. Germline V CDR1 and CDR2: MGHRA, YSYEKL. CDR3 size: 13 residues. CDR3 bases: TGCGCCAGCAGCCTACGACTAGCGGGGGAACATCAATTT. Its translation: CASSLRLAGEHQF.

The V gene is TRBV6-5, the J gene TRBJ1-5, with D possibly TRBD1 on 6 matching bases. The CDR3 sequence is 14 residues long. Germline V CDR1 and CDR2: MNHEY, SVGAGI. V was clipped by 10 bases and J by 3 bases, with 16 bases between them. The DNA of the CDR3 is TGTGCCACCGCCGGGACACCGGACAATCAGCCCCAGCATTTT. Its protein product is CATAGTPDNQPQHF.

Of note for this clone: Other DNA sequences from this sample encode an identical CDR3 as well. V gene TRBV5-1 combines with J gene TRBJ1-1; possibly TRBD1 for D (6 bases). CDR1 is SGHRS and CDR2 is YFSETQ in the germline V gene. The CDR3 consists of 13 residues. V shed 2 bases and J shed 5 bases, with 10 bases lying between them. In DNA, the CDR3 is TGCGCCAGCAGCTTCAAGGGGGATACTGAAGCTTTCTTT. Its protein is CASSFKGDTEAFF.

The V and J genes are TRBV6-1 and TRBJ1-5; 8 bases line up with TRBD1. The CDR3 extends over 15 amino acids. After removal of 3 bases from V and 7 bases from J, the junction contained 8 bases not matched to a gene. CDR1 and CDR2 (germline): MNHNS, SASEGT. The CDR3 loop reads CASSDRTGIGQPQHF. The CDR3 DNA follows: TGTGCCAGCAGTGACCGGACAGGGATAGGACAGCCCCAGCATTTT.

The chain carries TRBV18 and TRBJ1-2; TRBD1 matches 7 bases. This CDR3 is 14 amino acids long. From germline, CDR1 is KGHSH and CDR2 LQKENI. With V trimmed by 5 bases and J by 4 bases, 7 bases remained unmatched. CDR3 in DNA: TGTGCCAGCTCAGAGGACAGGAGCGTCTATGGCTACACCTTC. The encoded protein is CASSEDRSVYGYTF.

The chain has TRBV6-5 and TRBJ1-5; D gene unclear. The length of the CDR3 is 15 residues. Trimming took 8 bases from V and 7 from J, leaving 21 bases between them. The germline V gene has CDR1 MNHEY and CDR2 SVGAGI. The CDR3 sequence: CASEIGLWASQPQHF. The CDR3 coding sequence is TGTGCCAGCGAGATAGGACTCTGGGCGAGCCAGCCCCAGCATTTT.